This is a list of T cell receptor beta chains from one sample in a study of T cell changes during pregnancy in multiple sclerosis. Profiling relied on immunoSEQ multiplex PCR, and the TCRdb table lists in-frame clones only, not all of them. The profile covers about 49,000 clones, with 92% appearing a single time and 0.99% taken by the ten largest. Sequencing was performed on peripheral blood, taken after pregnancy. The receptors were sampled from a female donor with multiple sclerosis, enrolled in a pregnancy study. The CDR3 runs from the conserved cysteine through the conserved F or W. D genes are given only for firm matches. Some rows mark clone size as missing; the rest say once, few, many or name a class of expanded clone.

-	TRBV6-6	TRBD1	TRBJ1-5	CASTTRDSDNQPQHF	TGTGCCAGCACCACCCGGGACAGCGATAATCAGCCCCAGCATTTT
-	TRBV10-3	TRBD1	TRBJ1-1	CAISGQGANTEAFF	TGTGCCATCAGTGGACAGGGGGCGAACACTGAAGCTTTCTTT
-	TRBV14	-	TRBJ2-2	CASSQEDRYTGELFF	TGTGCCAGCAGCCAAGAGGACAGATACACCGGGGAGCTGTTTTTT
few	TRBV7-2	-	TRBJ1-2	CASSAYRDPYGYTF	TGTGCCAGCAGCGCCTACAGGGACCCTTATGGCTACACCTTC
-	TRBV18	-	TRBJ2-3	CASSLRETDTQYF	TGTGCCAGCTCATTGAGGGAAACAGATACGCAGTATTTT
-	TRBV5-4	-	TRBJ1-2	CASSARSGGYGYTF	TGTGCCAGCAGCGCCCGATCGGGTGGGTATGGCTACACCTTC
-	TRBV19	-	TRBJ2-5	CASSEGGTLYQETQYF	TGTGCCAGTAGTGAGGGCGGGACTCTTTACCAAGAGACCCAGTACTTC
-	TRBV7-9	-	TRBJ1-2	CASSPNSDSSGYTF	TGTGCCAGCAGCCCCAACTCGGACAGTTCGGGCTACACCTTC
-	TRBV6-5	-	TRBJ1-4	CASSPFRVTNEKLFF	TGTGCCAGCAGCCCGTTTCGAGTCACTAATGAAAAACTGTTTTTT
-	TRBV7-6	-	TRBJ2-1	CASSQTATEQFF	TGTGCCAGCAGCCAGACAGCCACTGAGCAGTTCTTC
-	TRBV20-1	-	TRBJ2-7	CSARTGYEQYF	TGCAGTGCGCGGACTGGCTACGAGCAGTACTTC
-	TRBV5-4	TRBD2	TRBJ2-5	CASSLDGGSQETQYF	TGTGCCAGCAGCTTGGACGGGGGGTCCCAAGAGACCCAGTACTTC
-	TRBV6-1	TRBD1	TRBJ1-6	CASSEVGQGGSPLHF	TGTGCCAGCAGTGAAGTGGGACAGGGGGGTTCACCCCTCCACTTT